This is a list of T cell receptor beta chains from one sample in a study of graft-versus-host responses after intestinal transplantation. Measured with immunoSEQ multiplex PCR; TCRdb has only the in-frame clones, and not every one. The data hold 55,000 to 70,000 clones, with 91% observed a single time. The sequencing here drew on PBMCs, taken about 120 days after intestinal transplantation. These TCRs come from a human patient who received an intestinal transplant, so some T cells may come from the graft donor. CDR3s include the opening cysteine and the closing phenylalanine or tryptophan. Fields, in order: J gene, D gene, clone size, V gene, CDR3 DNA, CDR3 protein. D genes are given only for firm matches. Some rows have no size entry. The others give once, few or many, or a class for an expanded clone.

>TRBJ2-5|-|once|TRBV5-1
TGCGCCAGCAGTTTCACCGGGACTGGAGAGACCCAGTACTTC
CASSFTGTGETQYF
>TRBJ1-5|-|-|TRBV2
TGTGCCAGCAGTGAAATGTTTGGGGGGCATAATCAGCCCCAGCATTTT
CASSEMFGGHNQPQHF
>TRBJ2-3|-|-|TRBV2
TGTGCCAGCAGTGACAACGCAGCAGATACGCAGTATTTT
CASSDNAADTQYF
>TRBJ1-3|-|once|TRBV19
TGTGCCAGTAGTCGGCCGGCAGGGGATGGAAACACCATATATTTT
CASSRPAGDGNTIYF
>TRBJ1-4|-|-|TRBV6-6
TGTGCCAGCAGTAGAGGGACTGGTTCAACTAATGAAAAACTGTTTTTT
CASSRGTGSTNEKLFF
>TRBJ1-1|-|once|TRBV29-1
TGCAGCGGGATCCGGGATATGAACACTGAAGCTTTCTTT
CSGIRDMNTEAFF
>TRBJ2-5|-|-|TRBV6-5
TGTGCCAGCAGTTACTTGGGCGGGAAGTTGCAAGAGACCCAGTACTTC
CASSYLGGKLQETQYF
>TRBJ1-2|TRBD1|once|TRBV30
TGTGCCTGGAGTACGACAGGGCCTGGCTACACCTTC
CAWSTTGPGYTF
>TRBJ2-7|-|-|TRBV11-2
TGTGCCAGCAGCCTCGACACCAGCTACGAGCAGTACTTC
CASSLDTSYEQYF
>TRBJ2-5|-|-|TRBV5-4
TGTGCCAGCAGCATCGCAGGGGTAGGGGAGACCCAGTACTTC
CASSIAGVGETQYF
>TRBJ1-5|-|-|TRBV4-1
TGCGCCAGCAGCCAAGATTCGGGTCAGCCCCAGCATTTT
CASSQDSGQPQHF
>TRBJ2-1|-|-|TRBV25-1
TGTGCCAGCAGTGATCCATCCGGCCCTAACCATCCGGATGAGCAGTTCTTC
CASSDPSGPNHPDEQFF
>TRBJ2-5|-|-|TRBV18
TGTGCCAGCTCACCAACCAGTTCGGGAGAGACCCAGTACTTC
CASSPTSSGETQYF
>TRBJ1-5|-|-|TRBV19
TGTGCCAGTACGGGATATAATCAGCCCCAGCATTTT
CASTGYNQPQHF
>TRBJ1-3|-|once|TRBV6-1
TGTGCCAGCAGCCAGGGGCCGGGCACCATATATTTT
CASSQGPGTIYF